The entry below describes one T cell receptor beta chain. The clone's antigen remains unknown. The sample holds no much larger clone one base away, and base qualities are not on file. The data stem from a study of blood T cell repertoires in COVID-19 (dated by TCRdb to about 2020). Regarding the study in general: Samples covering the acute and convalescent phases of COVID-19 were provided by collaborators in the United States, Italy and Spain. The material from the prospective study consisted of cDNA or gDNA derived from T cells, B-cell-depleted T cells, or PBMCs. Deeply sampled blood TCRbeta repertoires from subjects exposed to, actively infected with, or recovered from COVID-19 were included in the dataset. The repertoires were released in a freely available public database intended as a resource for research on the immune response to SARS-CoV-2. Samples came from the ongoing ImmuneRACE study (first 160 participants) plus 1,254 subjects from 6 global collaborators. A de-identified subject ID, COVID-19 status, age in years and sex were almost always included in the sample metadata. Where available, HLA class I and class II types were taken from metadata supplied by the sample provider and were not determined by assay-based typing.

The immunoSEQ Assay, a bias-controlled multiplex PCR, was used to amplify TCRbeta CDR3 regions from genomic DNA. From the authors' description of their analysis: Within the assay, amplification of reference gene primers was used to estimate how many nucleated cells each sample contained. To quantify the absolute abundance of each unique TCRbeta CDR3 rearrangement, sequence reads were collapsed and filtered. For each sample, productive Simpson clonality was calculated as the square root of Simpson's diversity index over productive rearrangements. TCRdb took this table from immuneACCESS and kept in-frame rearrangements with V and J called. Such tables lack part of the clones; where checked against another copy, unresolved V genes explain under half of the gap, and the rest is unexplained. From that table come the V and J calls and clone size; the DNA was used to work out D and trimming. Here the sample has hundreds of thousands of clones; more than 70% occur a single time. The ten most abundant clones make up 1.4% to 1.5% of the sample.

Enrolling through a virtual design, the prospective study's participants ranged in age from about 18 to 89 years and lived across roughly 24 United States geographic areas. Cohort assignment in the prospective study relied on participant-reported clinical history from a screening survey and a study questionnaire. Exposed participants had been in contact, within 2 weeks of entering the study, with a person who had a PCR-confirmed or clinician-diagnosed case of COVID-19. In the prospective study, whole blood, serum and a nasopharyngeal or oropharyngeal swab were collected from each participant by mobile phlebotomists. Additional blood draws and questionnaires over an approximately 2-month period could optionally be provided by prospective study participants. Blood samples from the prospective study were shipped frozen or at room temperature prior to DNA extraction. Study-wide conclusions, independent of this receptor: The amount of clinical and demographic metadata varied by source and participant and was provided uncurated.

The germline V gene (reference sequence) gives CDR1 as MNHNY and CDR2 as SVGAGI. Including cysteine and phenylalanine, the CDR3 has 14 amino acids. The only DNA kept is the CDR3, 42 bases in frame from the first base. Relative to germline, V is missing 2 bases and J is missing 6 bases, with 6 bases of the junction outside any gene match. Sequenced sample: PBMCs or T cells enriched from blood (not recorded which). The V and J genes are TRBV6-6 and TRBJ1-1; the central 7 bases match TRBD1. This clonotype was obtained from a young woman who had been exposed to COVID-19. The DNA sequence is TGTGCCAGCAGTTACCTTACAGGGGTCGCTGAAGCTTTCTTT. Its product reads: CASSYLTGVAEAFF.